This T cell receptor (beta chain) was identified during a study of blood T cells in healthy people across ages. Study-level results: CMV infection status of these donors was not known. Getting older went along with TCR beta diversity per million T cells dropping roughly linearly.

As for this clonotype: Antigen specificity is unknown.

The J segment lost 11 bases and the V segment lost 5 bases, leaving 13 bases of the junction unmatched. This CDR3 comprises 14 residues. The V gene's germline CDR1 is SGHTA and CDR2 FQGNSA. A sample-barcoded 5' primer and a J-beta primer mix were used in a second PCR of about 7 to 12 cycles. TCRdb re-derived calls from the 5' RACE reads in MiXCR, one entry per CDR3 protein. The table shows 870,000 or so distinct CDR3 sequences, with around 26% occurring only once. The TCR originated in a woman older than 75 in good health. What was sequenced was blood. The chain recombines TRBV7-2 with TRBJ2-5; 8 bases fit TRBD1. The CDR3 spells CASSGTGGYNEQYF. CDR3 in DNA: TGTGCCAGCAGCGGCACAGGGGGATACAATGAGCAGTACTTC.